This TCR beta chain was obtained from a study of cytomegalovirus exposure and HLA in healthy donors. Study conclusions and caveats: Cytomegalovirus-associated TCR beta chains were listed, numbering roughly 150. According to a subsequent analysis, TCR clusters identified in the first cohort showed a tendency to co-occur across the roughly 110 validation repertoires. The classifier, whose performance was assessed in both the original and validation cohorts, reportedly diagnosed cytomegalovirus status with high specificity and sensitivity.

On this clone itself: Antigen: not known.

Sequenced by immunoSEQ multiplex PCR; TCRdb stores in-frame clones only, minus some. The sample lists approximately 270,000 clones, nearly 90% occurring once. Sample: PBMCs. This TCR was recovered from a woman under 30 in good health and CMV-seronegative.

The CDR3 loop is CASSPTGVYGYTF. CDR3 nucleotide sequence: TGTGCCAGCAGCCCGACAGGGGTCTATGGCTACACCTTC. The rearrangement joins TRBV6-5 to TRBJ1-2, with 8 nucleotides matching TRBD1. Losses at the gene ends were 6 bases for V and 4 bases for J; bases not matched to a gene: 4. Germline V gene data show CDR1 as MNHEY and CDR2 as SVGAGI. This CDR3 comprises 13 residues.